Below, one TCR beta chain is given with its context. Germline V gene data show CDR1 as SQVTM and CDR2 as ANQGSEA. V dropped 7 bases and J dropped 7; count of bases not matched to a gene: 6. This CDR3 contains 12 residues. The sample belongs to a study of patients and donors after allogeneic stem cell transplantation. TCRdb reanalysed the RT-PCR reads using MiXCR and keeps one entry per CDR3 protein. The sample lists some 200,000 distinct CDR3 sequences, less than 45% seen once, with less than 40% in the top ten. The J gene is TRBJ2-1, the V gene TRBV29-1, with 8 bases matching TRBD1. The specimen was blood, either unsorted or a sorted T cell fraction (not recorded which). The TCR sequence derives from a human donor who was either an allogeneic HSCT recipient or a stem cell or donor lymphocyte infusion donor (not recorded which). It is not recorded whose cells these are; they may come from a transplant donor. In DNA form, the CDR3 reads TGCAGCGCTTTAACAGGGGGGAATGAGCAGTTCTTC. Translating gives CSALTGGNEQFF.